The rows below give T cell receptor beta chains drawn from one sample of a study of T-cell reconstitution after alpha-beta-depleted transplantation in children. TCRdb analysed the PCR reads with MiXCR anew, one entry per CDR3 protein. Of about a million distinct CDR3 sequences in the sample, around 30% are singletons; the top ten hold approximately 30%. Sample: PBMCs, mostly from graft donor cells, taken 360 days after TCRalphabeta/CD19-depleted stem cell transplant. The receptor set was obtained from a boy less than two years old who had a stem cell transplant for SCID, so the T cells may come from the graft donor. The CDR3 runs from the conserved cysteine through the conserved F or W.

v_call cdr3_aa
TRBV15 CATSWIGVHEQYF
TRBV5-1 CASSGGIFAEAFF
TRBV29-1 CSVEQLLTDTQYF
TRBV6-1 CASSDFSGGPDEQFF
TRBV20-1 CSVSGGAYEQYF
TRBV5-1 CASSLLGGQSTDTQYF
TRBV25-1 CASSEWRGGAYNEQFF
TRBV4-1 CASSQDPSVWGNTIYF
TRBV6-5 CASSYSYGLAAEQFF
TRBV12-3/TRBV12-4 CASTRGTQQYF
TRBV12-3/TRBV12-4 CASRLAGARAYNEQFF
TRBV5-1 CASSFGLAHIQYF
TRBV12-3/TRBV12-4 CASSLDPVWNTEAFF
TRBV5-4 CASSLVGEVGTEAFF
TRBV21-1 CASSKGDPEVDGYTF
TRBV6-5 CASSYSLGTRSDTQYF
TRBV28 CASSSGTVSNQPQHF
TRBV6-5 CASSYSRAGRVNTEAFF
TRBV11-2 CASSPSFRESEQYF
TRBV6-5 CASSWGGQGDGYTF
TRBV12-3/TRBV12-4 CASTLRTGFGYTF
TRBV6-5 CASSYSQGYPSGANVLTF
TRBV27 CASRTPLGQGNYGYTF
TRBV2 CASRAGVQETQYF
TRBV28 CASAGDSKTQYF
TRBV18 CASTGQGSTDTQYF
TRBV29-1 CSVEAVPNYNEQFF
TRBV7-2 CASSLKQGTGELFF
TRBV5-1 CASSWDPGTDTQYF
TRBV5-1 CASSLDWGLFYNEQFF
TRBV10-3 CATTSRAEGSGNTIYF
TRBV4-1 CASSQVRDKQYF
TRBV20-1 CSGRGTGGGKDTQYF
TRBV4-1 CASSQDGTYNEQFF
TRBV6-1 CASSESWVTDTQYF
TRBV5-1 CASSSLDRNTEAFF
TRBV29-1 CSGRDRVTEAFF
TRBV9 CASSPGQGRVTQYF
TRBV20-1 CSATSRGERYNEQFF
TRBV5-1 CASSLGLSSAAYYGYTF
TRBV15 CATSPRIAAQETQYF
TRBV29-1 CSLWGQPSTDTQYF
TRBV12-3/TRBV12-4 CASSLYGREKLFF
TRBV5-1 CASSLGEYDRDRGYEQYF
TRBV11-2 CASSLAGGNTYEQYF
TRBV19 CASSASGSTQYF
TRBV15 CATSRNPSGGASKTQYF
TRBV20-1 CSSRAGRRNTQYF
TRBV12-3/TRBV12-4 CASSFTGRGTEAFF